This T cell receptor (beta chain) appears in the sequencing data of a study of blood T cell repertoires in COVID-19. At the level of the study: The cDNA or gDNA used as material had been derived from T cells, B-cell-depleted T cells, or PBMCs.

Per the original data handling: Cell counts per sample came from amplifying reference gene primers. Libraries were prepared by immunoSEQ multiplex PCR; TCRdb keeps only in-frame clonotypes and omits some of them. That table is the source of V, J and clone size, and D and trimming were worked out from the DNA. The sample lists about 58,000 clones; roughly 89% were seen once. The CDR3 contains 13 residues. CDR1 is SQVTM, CDR2 ANQGSEA, per germline. The V end lost 4 bases, the J end lost 4 bases, and 14 bases lay between the germline ends. The clonotype was recovered from a man aged 60 to 75 with active COVID-19. The gene calls are TRBV29-1 and TRBJ2-7, with a possible D match to TRBD1 (6 bases). The sample consisted of peripheral blood. The CDR3 sequence is CSVGTAISYEQYF. The DNA of the CDR3 is TGCAGCGTTGGGACAGCTATATCTTACGAGCAGTACTTC.